This T cell receptor (beta chain) was recorded in a study of T cell responses to AZD1222 COVID-19 vaccine. Of note for this clone: What it recognizes is unknown.

Clones were read by immunoSEQ multiplex PCR, and TCRdb kept only the in-frame ones, dropping some. This table has about 270,000 clones, around 93% appearing once. Per the germline V gene, CDR1 is MNHEY and CDR2 is SVGAGI. CDR3 length equals 13 residues. V was cut by 5 bases and J by 5 bases, with 12 bases left in between. Study results and limitations: Repertoire sampling was restricted to post-peak T cell response timepoints. The study identified only five to seven AZD1222 recipients as seropositive at baseline. Donors were largely white British and mainly female; clonal diversity was possibly underestimated.

The sequence was collected from an adult who received the AZD1222 COVID-19 vaccine. Sequencing was performed on peripheral blood, taken 28 days after the second AZD1222 dose. The chain has TRBV6-5 and TRBJ1-1, with unresolved D. The CDR3 coding sequence is TGTGCCAGCAGTATGTCCGGCCCGACTGAAGCTTTCTTT. Residues: CASSMSGPTEAFF.